The clone carrying this T cell receptor (beta chain) was observed at least ten times. Its antigen remains unknown. Each patient went into thyroid surgery without having received any treatment. This sample is part of a study of metastatic and nonmetastatic thyroid tumors. Study summary: Repertoire data that came from the blood and tumor or nodule tissue of malignant and benign thyroid patients were compared.

Study-level findings and limits: TCR beta diversity was reportedly significantly higher in malignant thyroid tumors than benign nodules, in blood and tumor.

Germline V gives CDR1 LGHNA, CDR2 YSLEER. Deletions cut 2 bases from V and 6 bases from J, with 19 bases between. The length of the CDR3 is 16 residues. Original analysis: A classifier of distant metastasis in papillary thyroid cancer was built from CDR3 differences (across clinicopathological groups). MiXCR was used by TCRdb to re-call the PCR reads. For this entry, the V and J calls and clone size follow TCRdb and not the study's own pipeline. Of some 30,000 clones in the sample, approximately 7.4% are singletons; the top ten hold 43%. The chain couples TRBV4-3 to TRBJ1-2, with a weak D call TRBD1 (6 bases). The receptor's source is a female donor with papillary thyroid cancer or a benign thyroid nodule (not recorded which). Some clones in this sample may be carry-over from other donors' samples. Sequenced sample: blood. The CDR3 loop is CASSQSYTWGADGYTF. The CDR3 region has the DNA TGCGCCAGCAGCCAATCATACACCTGGGGGGCGGATGGCTACACCTTC.